One sample yielded the 3 T cell receptor beta chains listed below, sequenced in a study of a mutant IDH1 vaccine in newly diagnosed glioma. Stated time point: week 47, end of study. Vaccination used 300 ug of mutant IDH1 20-mer peptide per dose, with topical imiquimod. No antigen has been identified for these receptors. Libraries were prepared by immunoSEQ multiplex PCR; TCRdb keeps only in-frame clonotypes and omits some of them. The top ten hold around 13% of the sample, which has about 34,000 clones, approximately 87% seen once. Sequencing was performed on PBMCs, taken from a glioma patient whose treatment included an IDH1 peptide vaccine. All receptors derive from a woman under 40 with glioma.

The V and J genes are TRBV5-4 and TRBJ2-5; D gene uncertain. The CDR3 spans 14 residues. The germline V gene has CDR1 SGHNT and CDR2 YYREEE (reference sequence). V was pared by 2 bases and J by 5 bases, with 13 bases between. This chain's CDR3 is CASSFTPNLETQYF. The CDR3 bases are TGTGCCAGCAGCTTCACGCCCAACCTGGAGACCCAGTACTTC.

This sequence joins TRBV6-6 and TRBJ1-1, with TRBD1 matching 8 bases. CDR1 is MNHNY, CDR2 SVGAGI, per germline (reference sequence). The CDR3 runs 14 residues. V shed 2 bases and J 1 base; nucleotides not matched to a gene: 0. The DNA for the CDR3 is TGTGCCAGCAGTTACGGACAGGGGAACACTGAAGCTTTCTTT. Translating gives CASSYGQGNTEAFF.

This clone showed up just once. This chain uses TRBV10-3 with TRBJ1-6; 8 bases line up with TRBD1. This CDR3 comprises 16 residues. Germline CDR1 reads ENHRY; CDR2 reads SYGVKD. V lost 4 bases, J lost 13 bases, and 15 bases stayed unmatched. For the CDR3, the DNA is TGTGCCATCAGTGCTCGGCCAGGGGGCTCGGGCGAGCCCCTCCACTTT. This encodes CAISARPGGSGEPLHF.